This record covers a single T cell receptor (beta chain). Using immunoSEQ multiplex PCR, the repertoire was profiled, and TCRdb retains in-frame clones only, with some absent. Among approximately 190,000 clones, around 90% were seen once, and the ten largest hold roughly 0.98%. Germline V lookup: CDR1 LNHDA, CDR2 SQIVND (reference sequence). With 6 bases clipped from V and 6 bases from J, the junction kept 7 bases outside the gene matches. This CDR3 spans 14 amino acids. The data were obtained in a study of T cell responses to AZD1222 COVID-19 vaccine. The specimen was peripheral blood, collected on day 0 of AZD1222 vaccination. The chain carries TRBV19 and TRBJ1-5; TRBD1 matches at 8 bases. The source of this sequence is an adult in good health. The CDR3 DNA follows: TGTGCCAGTAGAACTGGACAGGGAGGTCAGCCCCAGCATTTT. Translating it yields CASRTGQGGQPQHF.